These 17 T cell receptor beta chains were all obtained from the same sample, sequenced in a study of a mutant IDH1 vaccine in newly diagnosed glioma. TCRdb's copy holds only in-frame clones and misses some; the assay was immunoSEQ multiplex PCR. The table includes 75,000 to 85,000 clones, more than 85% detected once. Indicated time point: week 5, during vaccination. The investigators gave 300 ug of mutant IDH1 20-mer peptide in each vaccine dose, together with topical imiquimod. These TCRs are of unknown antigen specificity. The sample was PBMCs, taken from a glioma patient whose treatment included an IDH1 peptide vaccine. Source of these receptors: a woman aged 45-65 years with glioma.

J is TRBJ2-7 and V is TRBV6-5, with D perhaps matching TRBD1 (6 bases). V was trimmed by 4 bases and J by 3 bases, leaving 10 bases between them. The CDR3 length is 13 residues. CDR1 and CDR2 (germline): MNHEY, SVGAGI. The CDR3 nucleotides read TGTGCCAGCAGTTTGGACAGTCACTACGAGCAGTACTTC. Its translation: CASSLDSHYEQYF.

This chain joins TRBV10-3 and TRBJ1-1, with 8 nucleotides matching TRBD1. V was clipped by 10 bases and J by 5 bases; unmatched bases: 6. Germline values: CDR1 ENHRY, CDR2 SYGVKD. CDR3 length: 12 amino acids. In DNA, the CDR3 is TGTGCCACAGGACAGGGAGATACTGAAGCTTTCTTT. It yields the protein CATGQGDTEAFF.

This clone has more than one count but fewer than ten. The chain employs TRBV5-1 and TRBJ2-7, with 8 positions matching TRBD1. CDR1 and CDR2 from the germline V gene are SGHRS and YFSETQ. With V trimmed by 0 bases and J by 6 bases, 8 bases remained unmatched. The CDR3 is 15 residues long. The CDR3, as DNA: TGCGCCAGCAGCTTGGAAGAGGCAGGGGGCCTCGAGCAGTACTTC. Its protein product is CASSLEEAGGLEQYF.

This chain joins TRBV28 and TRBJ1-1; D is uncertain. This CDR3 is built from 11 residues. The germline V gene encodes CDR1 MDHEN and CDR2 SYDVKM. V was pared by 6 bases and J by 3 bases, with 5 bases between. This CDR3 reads CASRGYTEAFF. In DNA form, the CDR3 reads TGTGCCAGCAGGGGCTACACTGAAGCTTTCTTT. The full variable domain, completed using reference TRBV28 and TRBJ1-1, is DVKVTQSSRYLVKRTGEKVFLECVQDMDHENMFWYRQDPGLGLRLIYFSYDVKMKEKGDIPEGYSVSREKKERFSLILESASTNQTSMYLCASRGYTEAFFGQGTRLTVV.

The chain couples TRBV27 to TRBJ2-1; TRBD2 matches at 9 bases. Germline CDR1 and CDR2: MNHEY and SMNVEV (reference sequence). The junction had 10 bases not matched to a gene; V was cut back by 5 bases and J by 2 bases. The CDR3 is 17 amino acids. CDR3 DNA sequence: TGTGCCAGCAGTCCCCCCTATGGCGGGAGGGCCTACAATGAGCAGTTCTTC. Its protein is CASSPPYGGRAYNEQFF.

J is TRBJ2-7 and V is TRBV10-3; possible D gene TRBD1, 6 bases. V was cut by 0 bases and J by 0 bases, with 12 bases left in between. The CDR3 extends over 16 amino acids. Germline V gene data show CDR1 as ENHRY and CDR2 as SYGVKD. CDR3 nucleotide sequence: TGTGCCATCAGTGAGTCCGGGGCAGGGGCCTCCTACGAGCAGTACTTC. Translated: CAISESGAGASYEQYF.

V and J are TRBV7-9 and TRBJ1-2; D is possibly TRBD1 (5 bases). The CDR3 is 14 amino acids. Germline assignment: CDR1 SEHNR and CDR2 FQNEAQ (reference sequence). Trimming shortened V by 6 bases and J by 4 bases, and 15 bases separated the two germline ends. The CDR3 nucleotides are TGTGCCAGCAGTCTACGAGGGACCTCCTATGGCTACACCTTC. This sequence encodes CASSLRGTSYGYTF.

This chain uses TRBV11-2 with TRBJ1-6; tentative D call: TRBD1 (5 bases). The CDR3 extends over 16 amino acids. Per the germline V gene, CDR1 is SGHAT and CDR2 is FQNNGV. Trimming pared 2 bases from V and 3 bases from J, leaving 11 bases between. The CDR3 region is CASSLNPGGYNSPLHF. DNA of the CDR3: TGTGCCAGCAGCTTAAATCCCGGGGGCTATAATTCACCCCTCCACTTT.

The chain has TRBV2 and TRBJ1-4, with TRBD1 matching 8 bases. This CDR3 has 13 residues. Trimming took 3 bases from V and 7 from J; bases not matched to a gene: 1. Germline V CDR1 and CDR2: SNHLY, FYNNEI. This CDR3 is CASSEGTGEKLFF. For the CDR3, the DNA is TGTGCCAGCAGTGAGGGGACAGGTGAAAAACTGTTTTTT. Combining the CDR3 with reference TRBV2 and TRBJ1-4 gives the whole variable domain EPEVTQTPSHQVTQMGQEVILRCVPISNHLYFYWYRQILGQKVEFLVSFYNNEISEKSEIFDDQFSVERPDGSNFTLKIRSTKLEDSAMYFCASSEGTGEKLFFGSGTQLSVL.

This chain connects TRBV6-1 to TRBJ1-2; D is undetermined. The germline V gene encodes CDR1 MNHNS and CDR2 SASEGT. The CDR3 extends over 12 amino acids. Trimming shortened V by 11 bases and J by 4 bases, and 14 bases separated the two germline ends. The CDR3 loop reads CAAWDKSYGYTF. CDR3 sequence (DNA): TGTGCCGCGTGGGATAAGAGCTATGGCTACACCTTC.

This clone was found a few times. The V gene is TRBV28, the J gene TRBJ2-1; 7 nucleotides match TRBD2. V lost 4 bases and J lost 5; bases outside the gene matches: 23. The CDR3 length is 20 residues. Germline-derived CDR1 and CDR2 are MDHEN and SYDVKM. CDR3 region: CASSSLAAGVWVSPNNEQFF. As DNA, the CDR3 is TGTGCCAGCAGTTCCTTGGCTGCGGGGGTGTGGGTTTCCCCTAACAATGAGCAGTTCTTC.

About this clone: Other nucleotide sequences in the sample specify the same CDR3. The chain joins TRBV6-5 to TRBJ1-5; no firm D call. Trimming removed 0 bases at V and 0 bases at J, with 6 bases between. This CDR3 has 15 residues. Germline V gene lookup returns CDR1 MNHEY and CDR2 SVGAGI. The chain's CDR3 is CASSYSRYSNQPQHF. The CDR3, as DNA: TGTGCCAGCAGTTACTCCCGGTATAGCAATCAGCCCCAGCATTTT.

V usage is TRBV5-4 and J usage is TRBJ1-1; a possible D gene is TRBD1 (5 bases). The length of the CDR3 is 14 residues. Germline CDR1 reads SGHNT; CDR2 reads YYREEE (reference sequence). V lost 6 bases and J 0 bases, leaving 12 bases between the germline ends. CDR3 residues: CASTLGGVNTEAFF. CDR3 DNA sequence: TGTGCCAGCACCTTAGGAGGGGTGAACACTGAAGCTTTCTTT.

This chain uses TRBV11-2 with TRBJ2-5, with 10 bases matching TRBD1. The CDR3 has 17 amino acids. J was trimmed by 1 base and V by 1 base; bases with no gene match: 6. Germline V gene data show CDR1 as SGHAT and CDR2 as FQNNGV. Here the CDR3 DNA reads TGTGCCAGCAGCTTAGGTCTGACAGGGGGCCTCCAAGAGACCCAGTACTTC. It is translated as CASSLGLTGGLQETQYF.

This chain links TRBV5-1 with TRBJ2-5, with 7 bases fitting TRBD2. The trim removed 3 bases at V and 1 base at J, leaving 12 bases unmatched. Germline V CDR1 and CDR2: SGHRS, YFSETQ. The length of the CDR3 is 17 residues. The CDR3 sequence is CASSWLAGRGLQETQYF. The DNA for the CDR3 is TGCGCCAGCAGCTGGTTAGCGGGCCGCGGCCTCCAAGAGACCCAGTACTTC.

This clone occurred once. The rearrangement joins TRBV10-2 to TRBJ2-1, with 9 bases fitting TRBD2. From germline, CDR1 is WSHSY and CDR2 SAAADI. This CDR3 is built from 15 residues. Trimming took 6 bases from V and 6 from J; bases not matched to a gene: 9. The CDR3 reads CASRTLELAGNEQFF. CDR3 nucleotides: TGCGCCAGCAGGACCCTCGAACTAGCGGGCAATGAGCAGTTCTTC.

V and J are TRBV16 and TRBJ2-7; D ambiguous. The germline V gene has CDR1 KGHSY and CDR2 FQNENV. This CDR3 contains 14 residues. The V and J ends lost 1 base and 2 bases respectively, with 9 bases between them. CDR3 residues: CASSQFRRAYEQYF. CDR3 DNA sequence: TGTGCCAGCAGCCAATTTCGCCGGGCCTACGAGCAGTACTTC. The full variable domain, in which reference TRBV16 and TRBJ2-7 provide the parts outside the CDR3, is GEEVAQTPKHLVRGEGQKAKLYCAPIKGHSYVFWYQQVLKNEFKFLISFQNENVFDETGMPKERFSAKCLPNSPCSLEIQATKLEDSAVYFCASSQFRRAYEQYFGPGTRLTVT.